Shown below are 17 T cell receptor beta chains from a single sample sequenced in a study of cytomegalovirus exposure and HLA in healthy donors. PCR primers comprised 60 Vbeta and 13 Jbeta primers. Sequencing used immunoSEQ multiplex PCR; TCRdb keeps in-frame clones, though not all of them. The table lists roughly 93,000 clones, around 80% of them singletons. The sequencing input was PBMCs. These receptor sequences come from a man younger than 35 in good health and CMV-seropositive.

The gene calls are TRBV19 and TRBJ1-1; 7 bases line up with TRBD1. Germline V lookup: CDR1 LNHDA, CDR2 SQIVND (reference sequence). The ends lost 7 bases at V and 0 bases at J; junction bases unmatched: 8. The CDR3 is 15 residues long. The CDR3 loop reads CASKTGGQVNTEAFF. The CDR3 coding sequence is TGTGCCAGTAAGACGGGCGGACAGGTGAACACTGAAGCTTTCTTT. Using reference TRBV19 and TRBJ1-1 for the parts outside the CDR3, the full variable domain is DGGITQSPKYLFRKEGQNVTLSCEQNLNHDAMYWYRQDPGQGLRLIYYSQIVNDFQKGDIAEGYSVSREKKESFPLTVTSAQKNPTAFYLCASKTGGQVNTEAFFGQGTRLTVV.

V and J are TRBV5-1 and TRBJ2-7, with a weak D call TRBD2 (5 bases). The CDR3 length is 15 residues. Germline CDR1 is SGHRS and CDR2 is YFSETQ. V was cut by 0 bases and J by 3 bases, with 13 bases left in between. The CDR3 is CASSLEGETGYEQYF. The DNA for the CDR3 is TGCGCCAGCAGCTTGGAGGGAGAAACCGGCTACGAGCAGTACTTC.

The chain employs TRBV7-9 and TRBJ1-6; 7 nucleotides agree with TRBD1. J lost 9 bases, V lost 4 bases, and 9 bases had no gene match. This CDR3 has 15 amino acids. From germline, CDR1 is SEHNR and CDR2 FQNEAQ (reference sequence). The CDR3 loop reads CASSSKGTVSSPLHF. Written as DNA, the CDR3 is TGTGCCAGCAGCTCCAAGGGGACAGTGAGTTCACCCCTCCACTTT.

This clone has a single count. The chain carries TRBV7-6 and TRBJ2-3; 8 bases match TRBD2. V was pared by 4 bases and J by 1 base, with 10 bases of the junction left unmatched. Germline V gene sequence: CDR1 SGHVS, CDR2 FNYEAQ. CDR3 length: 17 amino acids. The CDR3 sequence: CASSSPGGAGGTDTQYF. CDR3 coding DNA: TGTGCCAGCAGCTCCCCCGGGGGAGCGGGGGGCACAGATACGCAGTATTTT.

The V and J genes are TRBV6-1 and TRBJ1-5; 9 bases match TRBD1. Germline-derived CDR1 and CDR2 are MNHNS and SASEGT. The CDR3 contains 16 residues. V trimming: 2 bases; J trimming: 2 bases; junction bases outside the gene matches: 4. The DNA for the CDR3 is TGTGCCAGCAGTGAACCAAGGACAGGGGGCAATCAGCCCCAGCATTTT. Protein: CASSEPRTGGNQPQHF.

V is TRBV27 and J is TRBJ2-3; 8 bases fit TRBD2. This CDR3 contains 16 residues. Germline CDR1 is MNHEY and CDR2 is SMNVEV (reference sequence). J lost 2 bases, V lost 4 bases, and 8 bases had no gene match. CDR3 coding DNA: TGTGCCAGCAGTTCGCTTGCGGGGGGTCACACAGATACGCAGTATTTT. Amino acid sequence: CASSSLAGGHTDTQYF.

The CDR3 region is CASKLDRGPNEKLFF. The CDR3 bases are TGTGCCAGCAAACTCGACAGGGGGCCTAATGAAAAACTGTTTTTT. The gene calls are TRBV27 and TRBJ1-4; TRBD1 agrees at 10 bases. The germline V gene encodes CDR1 MNHEY and CDR2 SMNVEV (reference sequence). This CDR3 contains 15 residues. Unmatched junction bases numbered 5, after V lost 7 bases and J lost 3 bases.

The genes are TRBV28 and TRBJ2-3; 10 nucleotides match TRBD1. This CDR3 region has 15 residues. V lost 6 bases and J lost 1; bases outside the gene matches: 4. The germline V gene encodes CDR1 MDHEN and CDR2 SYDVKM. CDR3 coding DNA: TGTGCCAGCAGCGGGGACAGGGGTGGCACAGATACGCAGTATTTT. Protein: CASSGDRGGTDTQYF.

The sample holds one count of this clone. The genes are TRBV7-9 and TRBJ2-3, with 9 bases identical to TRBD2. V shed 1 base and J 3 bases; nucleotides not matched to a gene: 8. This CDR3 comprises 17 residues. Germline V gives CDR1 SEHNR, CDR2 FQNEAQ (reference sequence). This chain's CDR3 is CASSLEAGGHQTDTQYF. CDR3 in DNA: TGTGCCAGCAGCTTAGAAGCGGGGGGCCACCAAACAGATACGCAGTATTTT.

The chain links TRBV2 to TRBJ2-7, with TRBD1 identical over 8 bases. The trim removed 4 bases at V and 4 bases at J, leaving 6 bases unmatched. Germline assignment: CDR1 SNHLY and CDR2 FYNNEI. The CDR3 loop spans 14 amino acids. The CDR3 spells CASSGGDRSYEQYF. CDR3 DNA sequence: TGTGCCAGCAGTGGAGGGGACAGGTCTTACGAGCAGTACTTC. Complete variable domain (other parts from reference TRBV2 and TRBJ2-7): EPEVTQTPSHQVTQMGQEVILRCVPISNHLYFYWYRQILGQKVEFLVSFYNNEISEKSEIFDDQFSVERPDGSNFTLKIRSTKLEDSAMYFCASSGGDRSYEQYFGPGTRLTVT.

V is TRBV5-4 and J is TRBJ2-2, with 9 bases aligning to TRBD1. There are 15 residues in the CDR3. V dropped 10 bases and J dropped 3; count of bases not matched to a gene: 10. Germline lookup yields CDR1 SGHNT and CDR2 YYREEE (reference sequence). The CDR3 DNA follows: TGTGCCCGACAAATAGGGACAGGGTACACCGGGGAGCTGTTTTTT. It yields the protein CARQIGTGYTGELFF.

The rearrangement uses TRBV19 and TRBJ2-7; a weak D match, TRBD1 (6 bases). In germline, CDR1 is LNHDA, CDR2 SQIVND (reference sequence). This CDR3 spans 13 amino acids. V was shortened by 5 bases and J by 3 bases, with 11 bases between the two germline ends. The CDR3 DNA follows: TGTGCCAGTAGTGCCAGGGGTGGCTACGAGCAGTACTTC. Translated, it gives CASSARGGYEQYF.

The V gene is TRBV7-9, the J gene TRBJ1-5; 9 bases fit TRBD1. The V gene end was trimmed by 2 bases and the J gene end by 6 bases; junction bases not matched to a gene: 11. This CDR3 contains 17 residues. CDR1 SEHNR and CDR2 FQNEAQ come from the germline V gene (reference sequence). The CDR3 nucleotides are TGTGCCAGCAGCTTATATTCCGGGACAGGGTCCCCTCAGCCCCAGCATTTT. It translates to CASSLYSGTGSPQPQHF.

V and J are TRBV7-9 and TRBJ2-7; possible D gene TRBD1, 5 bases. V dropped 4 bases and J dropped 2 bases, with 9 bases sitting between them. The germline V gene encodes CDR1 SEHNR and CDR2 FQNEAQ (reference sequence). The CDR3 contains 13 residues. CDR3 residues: CASSSDTTYEQYF. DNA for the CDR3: TGTGCCAGCAGCTCGGACACCACCTACGAGCAGTACTTC. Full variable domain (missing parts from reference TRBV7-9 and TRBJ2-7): DTGVSQNPRHKITKRGQNVTFRCDPISEHNRLYWYRQTLGQGPEFLTYFQNEAQLEKSRLLSDRFSAERPKGSFSTLEIQRTEQGDSAMYLCASSSDTTYEQYFGPGTRLTVT.

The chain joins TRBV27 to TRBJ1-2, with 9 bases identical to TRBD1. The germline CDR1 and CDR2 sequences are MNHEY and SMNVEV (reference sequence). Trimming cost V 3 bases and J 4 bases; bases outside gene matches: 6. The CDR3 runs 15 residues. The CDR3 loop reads CASSFAGQGSYGYTF. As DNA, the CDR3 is TGTGCCAGCAGTTTCGCGGGACAGGGTAGCTATGGCTACACCTTC.

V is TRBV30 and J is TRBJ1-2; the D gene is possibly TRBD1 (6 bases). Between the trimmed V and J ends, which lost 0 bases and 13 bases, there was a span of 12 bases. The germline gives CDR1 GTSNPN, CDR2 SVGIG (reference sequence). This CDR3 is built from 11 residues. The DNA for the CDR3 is TGTGCCTGGAGTGTACAGGGATCTCGCACCTTC. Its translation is CAWSVQGSRTF.

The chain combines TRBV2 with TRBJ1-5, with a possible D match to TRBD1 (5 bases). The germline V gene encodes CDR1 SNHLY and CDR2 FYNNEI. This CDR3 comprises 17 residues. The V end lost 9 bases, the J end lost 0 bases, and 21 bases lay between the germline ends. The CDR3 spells CASKPGRASYSNQPQHF. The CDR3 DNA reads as TGTGCCAGTAAGCCCGGCAGGGCTTCATATAGCAATCAGCCCCAGCATTTT.